These 29 T cell receptor beta chains originate from one sample sequenced in a study of T cell repertoires in cytomegalovirus infection. One entry per CDR3 protein, called by TCRdb with MiXCR from the reads. The sample has under 350,000 distinct CDR3 sequences; 9% to 9.5% are singletons. Sequenced input: PBMCs. Every receptor here comes from a human donor in good health (CMV status not recorded). Some clones in this sample may be carry-over from other donors' samples.

This clonotype turned up a few times. The chain carries TRBV4-1 and TRBJ2-5, with D hard to call. The V gene lost 0 bases and the J gene lost 3 bases, with 11 bases spanning the gap. The CDR3 has 15 residues. CDR1 and CDR2 from the germline V gene are MGHRA and YSYEKL. The CDR3 reads CASSQDLRAKETQYF. CDR3 sequence (DNA): TGCGCCAGCAGCCAAGATCTTAGAGCTAAAGAGACCCAGTACTTC.

The chain carries TRBV11-2 and TRBJ2-2, with 7 bases aligning to TRBD2. This CDR3 is 15 amino acids long. In germline, CDR1 is SGHAT, CDR2 FQNNGV. The junction had 8 bases not matched to a gene; V was cut back by 5 bases and J by 5 bases. As DNA, the CDR3 is TGTGCCAGCAGCGCGGGGGTGTTGGGTACCGGGGAGCTGTTTTTT. Its protein is CASSAGVLGTGELFF.

This clonotype was seen at least ten times. The gene calls are TRBV12-3 or TRBV12-4 and TRBJ2-2, with unresolved D. This CDR3 region has 17 residues. V was shortened by 2 bases and J by 3 bases, with 16 bases between the two germline ends. CDR3 nucleotides: TGTGCCAGCAGTTTAAGGACCCCACACAGATACACCGGGGAGCTGTTTTTT. This encodes CASSLRTPHRYTGELFF.

This clonotype has just a few counts. The V call is TRBV20-1, the J call TRBJ1-1; D is ambiguous. CDR1 DFQATT and CDR2 SNEGSKA come from the germline V gene (reference sequence). Trimming removed 3 bases from V and 3 bases from J, with 14 bases in between. CDR3 length equals 14 residues. The DNA for the CDR3 is TGCAGTGCTAGCGCGCGGGGTGGGGACACTGAAGCTTTCTTT. Translation: CSASARGGDTEAFF.

The chain couples TRBV6-5 to TRBJ2-7; D perhaps matches TRBD2 (5 bases). The CDR3 loop spans 14 amino acids. In germline, CDR1 is MNHEY, CDR2 SVGAGI. Trimming pared 2 bases from V and 2 bases from J, leaving 10 bases between. The CDR3 sequence is CASSYRTLPYEQYF. CDR3 coding DNA: TGTGCCAGCAGTTACAGGACTCTTCCCTACGAGCAGTACTTC.

This clonotype was seen repeatedly, ten times or more. This chain joins TRBV12-3 or TRBV12-4 and TRBJ1-2, with TRBD1 as a possible D gene (5 bases). The CDR3 is 13 residues long. V shed 5 bases and J shed 2 bases, with 9 bases lying between them. Written as DNA, the CDR3 is TGTGCCAGCAGTCAGGGCAGAAACTATGGCTACACCTTC. Protein: CASSQGRNYGYTF.

This clonotype was seen many times. The genes are TRBV7-2 and TRBJ2-2, with D unresolved. This CDR3 is 13 amino acids long. CDR1 is SGHTA, CDR2 FQGNSA, per germline. Trimming took 5 bases from V and 7 from J, leaving 11 bases between them. CDR3 protein: CASSTSLVGELFF. In nucleotides, the CDR3 is TGTGCCAGCAGCACCAGTTTGGTCGGGGAGCTGTTTTTT.

V usage is TRBV6-2 or TRBV6-3 and J usage is TRBJ2-7; 7 bases align to TRBD2. The CDR3 spans 15 residues. J lost 4 bases, V lost 2 bases, and 8 bases had no gene match. Germline V CDR1 and CDR2: MNHEY, SVGEGT. The CDR3 region is CASSYDAGARYEQYF. CDR3 sequence (DNA): TGTGCCAGCAGTTACGATGCGGGAGCTCGTTACGAGCAGTACTTC.

In its sample, this clonotype was seen a few times. The chain has TRBV20-1 and TRBJ2-1; perhaps TRBD1 as D (5 bases). The ends were cut back, 3 bases at V and 2 bases at J, with 8 bases in the middle. The CDR3 is 13 residues long. Germline V gene lookup returns CDR1 DFQATT and CDR2 SNEGSKA (reference sequence). The CDR3 loop reads CSARGLAYNEQFF. CDR3 in DNA: TGCAGTGCTAGGGGGCTAGCCTACAATGAGCAGTTCTTC.

This chain links TRBV7-8 with TRBJ1-1; 7 nucleotides agree with TRBD1. Per the germline V gene, CDR1 is SGHVS and CDR2 is FQNEAQ. Germline trimming cut 4 bases from V and 1 base from J; bases unmatched to any gene: 3. The CDR3 length is 14 residues. The CDR3 loop is CASSWGTANTEAFF. The DNA for the CDR3 is TGTGCCAGCAGCTGGGGGACAGCGAACACTGAAGCTTTCTTT.

This clonotype was detected ten times or more. In nucleotides, the CDR3 is TGTGCCAGCAGCACCGCCATGGACCCTGATTTAGCCAAAAACATTCAGTACTTC. It translates to CASSTAMDPDLAKNIQYF. V and J are TRBV11-2 and TRBJ2-4; D remains ambiguous. Germline lookup yields CDR1 SGHAT and CDR2 FQNNGV. With 5 bases removed from V and 0 bases from J, the gap between germline ends came to 20 bases. This CDR3 comprises 18 residues.

This clonotype occurred many times. V gene TRBV7-3 combines with J gene TRBJ1-1; D is uncertain. V lost 5 bases and J 6 bases, leaving 16 bases between the germline ends. CDR1 and CDR2 (germline): SGHTA, FQGTGA. The CDR3 has 14 residues. CDR3 amino acids: CASSPAVIGAEAFF. The CDR3 DNA sequence: TGTGCCAGCAGCCCAGCCGTTATCGGGGCTGAAGCTTTCTTT.

This clonotype turned up a few times. V is TRBV6-6 and J is TRBJ1-1; TRBD1 matches at 9 bases. The junction had 1 base not matched to a gene; V was cut back by 8 bases and J by 3 bases. The V gene's germline CDR1 is MNHNY and CDR2 SVGAGI (reference sequence). The CDR3 length is 12 residues. The CDR3 reads CASDRGDTEAFF. The DNA of the CDR3 is TGTGCCAGCGACAGGGGGGACACTGAAGCTTTCTTT.

The chain has TRBV7-2 and TRBJ2-5, with a possible D match to TRBD2 (6 bases). V dropped 5 bases and J dropped 1 base, with 17 bases sitting between them. In germline, CDR1 is SGHTA, CDR2 FQGNSA. This CDR3 comprises 16 residues. In DNA, the CDR3 is TGTGCCAGCAGCATTCGGTCCGGGACTCTCCAAGAGACCCAGTACTTC. Its translation: CASSIRSGTLQETQYF.

In this sample, this clonotype turned up once. The chain carries TRBV14 and TRBJ2-1; D remains ambiguous. Germline V gene lookup returns CDR1 SGHDN and CDR2 FVKESK. V lost 1 base and J lost 8, with 6 bases in between. CDR3 length: 12 amino acids. The CDR3, as DNA: TGTGCCAGCAGCCAAGGGTGGTATGAGCAGTTCTTC. This codes for CASSQGWYEQFF. Looking up the rest from reference TRBV14 and TRBJ2-1 gives the full variable domain: EAGVTQFPSHSVIEKGQTVTLRCDPISGHDNLYWYRRVMGKEIKFLLHFVKESKQDESGMPNNRFLAERTGGTYSTLKVQPAELEDSGVYFCASSQGWYEQFFGPGTRLTVL.

This clonotype has just a few counts. The CDR3 nucleotides are TGTGCCAGTGATCCCGGGGGGGGCTCCTACAATGAGCAGTTCTTC. Its translation: CASDPGGGSYNEQFF. The V gene is TRBV19, the J gene TRBJ2-1; 8 nucleotides line up with TRBD2. Trimming cost V 8 bases and J 0 bases; bases outside gene matches: 6. The V gene's germline CDR1 is LNHDA and CDR2 SQIVND (reference sequence). The CDR3 is 15 residues long.

The genes are TRBV7-9 and TRBJ2-5; TRBD1 might be the D (5 bases). CDR3 length: 12 residues. In germline, CDR1 is SEHNR, CDR2 FQNEAQ (reference sequence). V was cut by 11 bases and J by 1 base, with 11 bases left in between. The CDR3 coding sequence is TGTGCCGTAAGGGGTGGCCAAGAGACCCAGTACTTC. Amino acids: CAVRGGQETQYF.

This clonotype appeared a few times. The J gene is TRBJ2-7, the V gene TRBV6-5, with 12 bases matching TRBD2. V lost 6 bases, J lost 3 bases, and 6 bases stayed unmatched. Germline V lookup: CDR1 MNHEY, CDR2 SVGAGI. The CDR3 has 15 amino acids. The CDR3: CASSKTSGGHYEQYF. The CDR3, as DNA: TGTGCCAGCAGCAAAACTAGCGGGGGGCACTACGAGCAGTACTTC.

The gene calls are TRBV7-9 and TRBJ2-1; 8 nucleotides line up with TRBD2. Germline V gene data show CDR1 as SEHNR and CDR2 as FQNEAQ (reference sequence). The V gene end was trimmed by 1 base and the J gene end by 5 bases; junction bases not matched to a gene: 7. The CDR3 totals 16 residues. This chain's CDR3 is CASSLGGGLGNNEQFF. The CDR3 nucleotides are TGTGCCAGCAGCTTAGGTGGGGGACTAGGAAACAATGAGCAGTTCTTC.

There are a few counts of this clonotype. V and J are TRBV6-2 or TRBV6-3 and TRBJ2-4, with unresolved D. The V end lost 8 bases, the J end lost 11 bases, and 13 bases lay between the germline ends. CDR3 length: 11 amino acids. The germline V gene has CDR1 MNHEY and CDR2 SVGEGT. CDR3: CASGSRLFQYF. In nucleotides, the CDR3 is TGTGCCAGCGGATCGCGACTGTTTCAGTACTTC.

The V call is TRBV15, the J call TRBJ2-1; 9 bases map to TRBD1. The junction had 13 bases not matched to a gene; V was cut back by 6 bases and J by 4 bases. Looked up from germline, CDR1 is LNHNV and CDR2 is YYDKDF (reference sequence). CDR3 length: 17 residues. The CDR3 DNA reads as TGTGCCACCAGGGCACTTTTTGCGGGACAGGGTTACAATGAGCAGTTCTTC. It yields the protein CATRALFAGQGYNEQFF.

There are many counts of this clonotype. The gene calls are TRBV7-8 and TRBJ2-7; 9 bases align to TRBD1. J lost 0 bases, V lost 4 bases, and 4 bases had no gene match. Germline values: CDR1 SGHVS, CDR2 FQNEAQ. CDR3 length equals 15 residues. CDR3 nucleotides: TGTGCCAGCAGCTCCCGGGACAGGGTCTCCTACGAGCAGTACTTC. It codes for CASSSRDRVSYEQYF.

This clonotype was seen many times. The chain uses TRBV7-8 and TRBJ2-5, with D hard to call. The germline V gene encodes CDR1 SGHVS and CDR2 FQNEAQ. The CDR3 runs to 14 residues. Trimming took off 0 bases at V and 1 base at J, with 6 bases between the two ends. The CDR3 nucleotides read TGTGCCAGCAGCTTAGCGGCAAGCCAAGAGACCCAGTACTTC. Amino acids: CASSLAASQETQYF.

V usage is TRBV19 and J usage is TRBJ1-1; TRBD1 matches 7 bases. The trim removed 8 bases at V and 5 bases at J, leaving 11 bases unmatched. CDR3 length equals 14 residues. Germline CDR1 LNHDA, CDR2 SQIVND (reference sequence). CDR3 in DNA: TGTGCCAGTTGCCGCGGACAGGCACGGACTGAAGCTTTCTTT. This gives the protein CASCRGQARTEAFF.

This clonotype was seen ten or more times. The genes are TRBV7-9 and TRBJ2-5; 11 bases fit TRBD2. The CDR3 runs to 17 residues. The V and J ends lost 6 bases and 2 bases, in that order; junction bases with no gene match: 11. CDR1 SEHNR and CDR2 FQNEAQ come from the germline V gene (reference sequence). This chain's CDR3 is CASRSGGLAVTQETQYF. The DNA of the CDR3 is TGTGCCAGCAGATCCGGGGGACTAGCGGTGACACAAGAGACCCAGTACTTC.

This clonotype has ten or more counts. The CDR3 loop is CASSLERLASNEQFF. CDR3 in DNA: TGTGCCAGCAGCTTAGAGCGACTAGCAAGCAATGAGCAGTTCTTC. V usage is TRBV7-2 and J usage is TRBJ2-1; 7 bases agree with TRBD2. J was trimmed by 6 bases and V by 1 base; bases with no gene match: 6. The CDR3 runs 15 residues. Germline V gene lookup returns CDR1 SGHTA and CDR2 FQGNSA.

The rearrangement joins TRBV20-1 to TRBJ1-1; possible D gene TRBD1, 6 bases. The CDR3 contains 12 residues. Germline V gives CDR1 DFQATT, CDR2 SNEGSKA (reference sequence). V was shortened by 6 bases and J by 6 bases, with 14 bases between the two germline ends. The CDR3 DNA is TGCAGTGCCAGTACAGGGAGGGCTGAAGCTTTCTTT. Encoded protein: CSASTGRAEAFF.

This clonotype was recorded at least ten times. The chain recombines TRBV6-1 with TRBJ2-5, with TRBD1 identical over 7 bases. This CDR3 comprises 15 residues. The J segment lost 5 bases and the V segment lost 6 bases, leaving 12 bases of the junction unmatched. The germline V gene encodes CDR1 MNHNS and CDR2 SASEGT. The CDR3 region is CASRPRDSDWETQYF. In DNA form, the CDR3 reads TGTGCCAGCAGACCCCGGGACAGCGATTGGGAGACCCAGTACTTC.

This clonotype was seen only a few times. This rearrangement joins TRBV6-2 or TRBV6-3 to TRBJ1-5; no clear D gene. Trimming cost V 6 bases and J 8 bases, with 11 bases left between them. This CDR3 spans 12 amino acids. CDR1 and CDR2 (germline): MNHEY, SVGEGT. CDR3 region: CASSRPAEPQHF. The CDR3 DNA reads TGTGCCAGCAGCAGACCCGCGGAGCCCCAGCATTTT.